These T cell receptor beta chains were read from a single sample in a study of blood T cells in healthy people across ages. TCRdb re-analysed the 5' RACE reads in MiXCR, keeping a single row per CDR3 protein. Here the sample spans around 2 million distinct CDR3 sequences, 30% to 40% being singletons. Sequencing input: blood. These receptors were taken from a human donor in good health. CDR3s include the opening cysteine and the closing phenylalanine or tryptophan. D genes are given only for firm matches. Part of the rows lack a size; the others show once, few, many or a class for expanded clones.

>few|TRBJ1-5|.|TRBV6-6
TGTGCCAGCAACGCCACGGGACAAGATCAGCCCCAGCATTTT
CASNATGQDQPQHF
>.|TRBJ1-2|TRBD1|TRBV25-1
TGTGCCAGCAGTGACCTAGGACGACAGGGGGATGACTACACCTTC
CASSDLGRQGDDYTF
>few|TRBJ1-5|.|TRBV7-6
TGTGCCAGCAGCTTAGGGGCAGGGAGAAATCAGCCCCAGCATTTT
CASSLGAGRNQPQHF
>.|TRBJ1-1|TRBD1|TRBV20-1
TGCAGTGCTAGAGAAGGGACAGGGTTAGCTTTCTTT
CSAREGTGLAFF
>few|TRBJ2-5|TRBD2|TRBV7-2
TGTGCCAGCAGCTCCTCGGTTCGCGGGGGATGGGAGACCCAGTACTTC
CASSSSVRGGWETQYF
>few|TRBJ1-5|TRBD1|TRBV4-3
TGCGCCAGCAGCCAACAGACAGGGAGTCAGCCCCAGCATTTT
CASSQQTGSQPQHF
>few|TRBJ2-3|TRBD1|TRBV24-1
TGTGCCACCAGTGATTTCGCCGGGACAGGGAAAGTGAGCACAGATACGCAGTATTTT
CATSDFAGTGKVSTDTQYF
>few|TRBJ2-1|.|TRBV6-5
TGTGCCAGCTTCTCGACAGGAACGCAGTTCTTC
CASFSTGTQFF
>few|TRBJ1-2|.|TRBV12-3/TRBV12-4
TGTGCCAGCAGTTTACCGGGAATTAACTATGGCTACACCTTC
CASSLPGINYGYTF
>.|TRBJ1-2|TRBD1|TRBV3-1
TGTGCCAGCAGCCCGTTACTGCGAACCGGGACAGACTATGGCTACACCTTC
CASSPLLRTGTDYGYTF
>.|TRBJ1-2|.|TRBV7-9
TGTGCCAGCAGTTTTGACACCCTAGGGAGTGAAGGCTACACCTTC
CASSFDTLGSEGYTF
>.|TRBJ2-1|.|TRBV7-3
TGTGCCAGCAGCTTGCCGGGGGGCGGGGATGAGCAGTTCTTC
CASSLPGGGDEQFF
>.|TRBJ2-5|.|TRBV27
TGTGCCACCTCTGGGGGATGGAGCCAAGAGACCCAGTACTTC
CATSGGWSQETQYF
>.|TRBJ2-2|TRBD2|TRBV11-2
TGTGCCAGCGCCAACGGGGAGGGAAGGAACACCGGGGAGCTGTTTTTT
CASANGEGRNTGELFF
>many|TRBJ2-7|TRBD1|TRBV29-1
TGCAGCGTTGCAGGGACAGGGGACCTCTACGAGCAGTACTTC
CSVAGTGDLYEQYF
>.|TRBJ1-2|.|TRBV7-2
TGTGCCAGCAGCTTAATGGTTGCCTCGGGCTACACCTTC
CASSLMVASGYTF
>many|TRBJ1-2|.|TRBV10-3
TGTGCCATCAGTGAGGGGATAGGAGACTATGGCTACACCTTC
CAISEGIGDYGYTF
>.|TRBJ2-3|.|TRBV5-1
TGCGCCAGCTCCTGGGGGGACGCCAGCCCCACAGATACGCAGTATTTT
CASSWGDASPTDTQYF
>few|TRBJ2-7|.|TRBV2
TGTGCCAGCCATAAGGGGGGCCTCGAGCAGTACTTC
CASHKGGLEQYF
>.|TRBJ1-2|TRBD1|TRBV20-1
TGCAGTGCCACTACTGGACAGGGGGCGAACTATAGCTACACCTTC
CSATTGQGANYSYTF
>.|TRBJ2-7|.|TRBV7-9
TGTGCCAGCAGCTTCTCCGAGGTTGGCCCCACCTACGAGCAGTACTTC
CASSFSEVGPTYEQYF
>.|TRBJ1-5|.|TRBV6-1
TGTGCCAGCAGTGACGGGGGCTTTAAGGGCAATCAGCCCCAGCATTTT
CASSDGGFKGNQPQHF
>.|TRBJ2-3|.|TRBV7-6
TGTGCCAGCAGCTCCAGATATAGATCCACAGATACGCAGTATTTT
CASSSRYRSTDTQYF
>.|TRBJ2-2|.|TRBV20-1
TGCAGTGCTAGAGGATCTGGGACACTGAACACCGGGGAGCGGTTTTTT
CSARGSGTLNTGERFF
>.|TRBJ1-2|TRBD1|TRBV4-3
TGCGCCAGCAGCCTCCGACAGACAGGGCTGAATGGCTACACCTTC
CASSLRQTGLNGYTF
>.|TRBJ2-5|.|TRBV10-3
TGTGCCATCGGCGGGGTCCAAGGGACCCAGTACTTC
CAIGGVQGTQYF
>many|TRBJ1-2|.|TRBV12-3/TRBV12-4
TGTGCCAGCAGTTTAGGACAGAATGTCTATGGCTACACCTTC
CASSLGQNVYGYTF
>.|TRBJ2-3|TRBD1|TRBV9
TGTGCCAGCAGCGTCACAGGGGGCTTAGATACGCAGTATTTT
CASSVTGGLDTQYF
>.|TRBJ1-1|.|TRBV7-6
TGTGCCAGCAGCTCCTCCGAGGGGGGGACGAACACTGAAGCTTTCTTT
CASSSSEGGTNTEAFF
>.|TRBJ2-1|TRBD2|TRBV29-1
TGCAGCGTTGGAGCCGGGACTAGCCTGCAGCAGTTCTTC
CSVGAGTSLQQFF
>.|TRBJ1-2|.|TRBV20-1
TGCAGTGCTCGCCGGGCCGCAAACATCTATGGCTACACCTTC
CSARRAANIYGYTF
>.|TRBJ2-7|.|TRBV7-2
TGTGCCGGCAGCCCCCTCGACGGCGGCTCCTACAATGAGCAGTACTTC
CAGSPLDGGSYNEQYF
>many|TRBJ1-1|TRBD1|TRBV2
TGTGCCAGCAGCAGACAGGGCCCGAACACTGAAGCTTTCTTT
CASSRQGPNTEAFF
>.|TRBJ1-4|.|TRBV6-6
TGTGCCAGCAGGGTAAAAGGAACTAATGAAAAACTGTTTTTT
CASRVKGTNEKLFF
>.|TRBJ2-3|TRBD2|TRBV4-2
TGTGCCAGCAGCCAAGTACTAGCGGGGAAAGATACGCAGTATTTT
CASSQVLAGKDTQYF
>.|TRBJ1-5|TRBD1|TRBV5-8
TGTGCCAGCAGCTTGATCTTTGGACAGGGGATCGTTAGCAATCAGCCCCAGCATTTT
CASSLIFGQGIVSNQPQHF
>few|TRBJ1-2|TRBD1|TRBV27
TGTGCCAGCAGTTCCTGGGACAGTGCATATGGCTACACCTTC
CASSSWDSAYGYTF
>.|TRBJ2-7|.|TRBV5-1
TGCGCCAGCAGCTTGACCGTCATAAAGGGTGAGCAGTACTTC
CASSLTVIKGEQYF
>.|TRBJ2-5|TRBD1|TRBV2
TGTGCCAGCCAGGGGACAGGGGAGACCCAGTACTTC
CASQGTGETQYF
>.|TRBJ1-4|.|TRBV4-3
TGCGCCAGCAGCCTTACACTCCCAACTTCAACTAATGAAAAACTGTTTTTT
CASSLTLPTSTNEKLFF
>few|TRBJ2-7|.|TRBV28
TGTGCCAGCAGGAACGAAGGTGGGTCCTACGAGCAGTACTTC
CASRNEGGSYEQYF
>.|TRBJ1-2|.|TRBV12-5
TGTGCTAGTGGTTCCCACAGGGCTTGCTATGGCTACACCTTC
CASGSHRACYGYTF
>.|TRBJ1-2|.|TRBV7-2
TGTGCCAGCAGCTTTACGGAACAGGGAGGCTACGGCTACACCTTC
CASSFTEQGGYGYTF
>.|TRBJ1-5|.|TRBV12-3/TRBV12-4
TGTACCAGCAGTTTGACAAAAAATCAGCCCCAGCATTTT
CTSSLTKNQPQHF
>few|TRBJ1-6|.|TRBV3-1
TGTGCCAGCAGCCAAGAGAGTGGTCTCCCGAATTCACCCCTCCACTTT
CASSQESGLPNSPLHF
>few|TRBJ2-5|.|TRBV4-3
TGCGCCAGCAGCCAAGATTATTATTCGGGGACCCAGTACTTC
CASSQDYYSGTQYF
>.|TRBJ2-3|.|TRBV12-3/TRBV12-4
TGTGCCAGCAGTTACGGGCGGGAAAGCACAGATACGCAGTATTTT
CASSYGRESTDTQYF
>few|TRBJ1-1|.|TRBV7-2
TGTGCCAGCAGCCCTGAGGGTTTCAGGGAAGGCGAAGCTTTCTTT
CASSPEGFREGEAFF